Below are 8 T cell receptor beta chains sequenced from a single sample in a study of blood T cells in healthy people across ages. With a J-beta primer mix and a sample-barcoded 5' primer, a second PCR ran about 7 to 11 cycles. TCRdb redid the calling of the 5' RACE reads with MiXCR, one entry per CDR3 protein. The sample lists roughly 720,000 distinct CDR3 sequences, about 55% occurring once. Sequencing was performed on blood. Receptor source: a man older than 75 in good health.

The chain links TRBV20-1 to TRBJ1-5; weak D call: TRBD1 (5 bases). The ends were cut back, 3 bases at V and 1 base at J, with 10 bases in the middle. This CDR3 region has 14 residues. Germline V CDR1 and CDR2: DFQATT, SNEGSKA (reference sequence). The CDR3 sequence is CSARPTDSNQPQHF. The DNA of the CDR3 is TGCAGTGCTAGGCCGACAGACAGCAATCAGCCCCAGCATTTT.

This sequence joins TRBV29-1 and TRBJ1-2; TRBD1 is a possible D gene (6 bases). V lost 4 bases and J 9 bases, leaving 18 bases between the germline ends. Germline loops: CDR1 SQVTM, CDR2 ANQGSEA. The CDR3 is 13 amino acids. CDR3 amino acids: CSVGWGWTDRYTF. In DNA form, the CDR3 reads TGCAGCGTTGGCTGGGGGTGGACAGACCGCTACACCTTC.

V is TRBV3-1 and J is TRBJ2-7, with 10 positions matching TRBD2. The end of the DNA aligns better with TRBJ2-4, so the J call may be wrong. The germline CDR1 and CDR2 sequences are LGHDT and YNNKEL (reference sequence). The CDR3 has 17 residues. The CDR3 nucleotides read TGTGCCAGCAGCCAATTCTCCCTAGCGGGAGCGATGGACATTCAGTACTTC. Its translation is CASSQFSLAGAMDIQYF.

The chain recombines TRBV2 with TRBJ2-7; D is possibly TRBD2 (5 bases). The CDR3 has 14 amino acids. The germline CDR1 and CDR2 sequences are SNHLY and FYNNEI. V was clipped by 6 bases and J by 3 bases, with 15 bases between them. CDR3 loop: CASSTSQTVYEQYF. The DNA of the CDR3 is TGTGCCAGCAGCACTAGTCAGACGGTCTACGAGCAGTACTTC.

The chain links TRBV20-1 to TRBJ1-2; 7 bases are a match to TRBD1. The V gene's germline CDR1 is DFQATT and CDR2 SNEGSKA (reference sequence). V lost 3 bases, J lost 2 bases, and 3 bases stayed unmatched. The CDR3 runs 13 residues. The CDR3, as DNA: TGCAGTGCTAGTGCACAGGGGAACTATGGCTACACCTTC. Translation: CSASAQGNYGYTF.

The chain employs TRBV27 and TRBJ2-6, with 8 bases aligning to TRBD1. The CDR3 is 20 residues long. V lost 5 bases, J lost 4 bases, and 19 bases stayed unmatched. Germline CDR1 is MNHEY and CDR2 is SMNVEV (reference sequence). The CDR3 region is CASSVSGTGRAGVGANVLTF. For the CDR3, the DNA is TGTGCCAGCAGTGTTTCGGGGACAGGCCGTGCCGGGGTGGGGGCCAACGTCCTGACTTTC. The variable domain in full, completed from reference TRBV27 and TRBJ2-6, reads EAQVTQNPRYLITVTGKKLTVTCSQNMNHEYMSWYRQDPGLGLRQIYYSMNVEVTDKGDVPEGYKVSRKEKRNFPLILESPSPNQTSLYFCASSVSGTGRAGVGANVLTFGAGSRLTVL.

The V and J genes are TRBV11-2 and TRBJ2-1; 7 bases match TRBD2. The CDR3 covers 16 residues. The germline V gene has CDR1 SGHAT and CDR2 FQNNGV. J was trimmed by 7 bases and V by 2 bases; bases with no gene match: 11. CDR3 sequence (DNA): TGTGCCAGCAGCTTAACGGAGCGGGGTATGAGGAATGAGCAGTTCTTC. Its translation: CASSLTERGMRNEQFF.

The rearrangement joins TRBV5-1 to TRBJ2-2; D uncertain. The CDR3 runs 15 residues. Germline CDR1 is SGHRS and CDR2 is YFSETQ. Trimming removed 7 bases from V and 6 bases from J, with 19 bases in between. The CDR3 nucleotides are TGCGCCAGCCAACCCTCCTCGGCGGTTGCCGGGGAGCTGTTTTTT. Its translation is CASQPSSAVAGELFF.